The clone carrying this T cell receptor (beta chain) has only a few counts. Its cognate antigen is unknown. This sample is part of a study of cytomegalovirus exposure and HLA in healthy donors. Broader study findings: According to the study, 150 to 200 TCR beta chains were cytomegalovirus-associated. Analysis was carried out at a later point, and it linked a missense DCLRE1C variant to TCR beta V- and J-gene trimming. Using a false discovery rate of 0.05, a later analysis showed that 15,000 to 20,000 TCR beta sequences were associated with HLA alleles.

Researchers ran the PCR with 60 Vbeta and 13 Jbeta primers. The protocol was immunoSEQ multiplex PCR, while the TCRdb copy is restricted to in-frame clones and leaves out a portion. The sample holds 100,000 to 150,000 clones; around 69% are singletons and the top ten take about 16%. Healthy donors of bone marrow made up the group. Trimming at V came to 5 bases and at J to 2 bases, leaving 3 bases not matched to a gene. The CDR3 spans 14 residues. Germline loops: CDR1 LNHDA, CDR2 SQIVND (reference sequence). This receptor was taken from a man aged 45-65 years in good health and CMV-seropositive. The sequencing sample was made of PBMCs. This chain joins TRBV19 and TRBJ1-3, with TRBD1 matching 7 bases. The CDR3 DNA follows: TGTGCCAGTAGTGCTACAGGGGCTGGAAACACCATATATTTT. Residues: CASSATGAGNTIYF.